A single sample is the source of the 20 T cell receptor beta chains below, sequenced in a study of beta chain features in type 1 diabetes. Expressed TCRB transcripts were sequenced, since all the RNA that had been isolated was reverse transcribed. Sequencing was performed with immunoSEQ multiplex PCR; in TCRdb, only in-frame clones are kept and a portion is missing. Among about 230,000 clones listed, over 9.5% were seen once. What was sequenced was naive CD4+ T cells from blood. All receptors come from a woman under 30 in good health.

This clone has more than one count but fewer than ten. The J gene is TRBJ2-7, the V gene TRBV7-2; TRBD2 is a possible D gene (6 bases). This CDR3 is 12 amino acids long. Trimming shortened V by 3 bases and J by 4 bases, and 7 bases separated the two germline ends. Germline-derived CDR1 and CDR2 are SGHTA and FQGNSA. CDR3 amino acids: CASSFGRYEQYF. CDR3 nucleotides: TGTGCCAGCAGCTTCGGGAGATACGAGCAGTACTTC.

CDR3 residues: CASSVVPGAGTEAFF. For the CDR3, the DNA is TGTGCCAGCAGCGTAGTCCCAGGGGCAGGGACTGAAGCTTTCTTT. The chain employs TRBV9 and TRBJ1-1; the D gene is possibly TRBD1 (6 bases). V was shortened by 0 bases and J by 5 bases, with 14 bases between the two germline ends. Germline V gene data show CDR1 as SGDLS and CDR2 as YYNGEE. This CDR3 has 15 amino acids.

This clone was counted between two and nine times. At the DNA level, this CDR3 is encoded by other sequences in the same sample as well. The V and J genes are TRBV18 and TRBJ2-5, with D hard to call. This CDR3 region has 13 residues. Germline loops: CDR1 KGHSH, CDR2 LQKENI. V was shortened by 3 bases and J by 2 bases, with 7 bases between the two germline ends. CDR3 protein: CASSPLVQETQYF. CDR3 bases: TGTGCCAGCTCACCGCTAGTACAAGAGACCCAGTACTTC.

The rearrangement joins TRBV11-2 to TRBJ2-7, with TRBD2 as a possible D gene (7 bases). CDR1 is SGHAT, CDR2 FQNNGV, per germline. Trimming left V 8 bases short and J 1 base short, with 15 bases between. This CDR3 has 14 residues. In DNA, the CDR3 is TGTGCCAGCCTCGGGGGGCGAAGGTCCTACGAGCAGTACTTC. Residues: CASLGGRRSYEQYF. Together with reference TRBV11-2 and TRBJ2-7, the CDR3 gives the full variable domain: EAGVAQSPRYKIIEKRQSVAFWCNPISGHATLYWYQQILGQGPKLLIQFQNNGVVDDSQLPKDRFSAERLKGVDSTLKIQPAKLEDSAVYLCASLGGRRSYEQYFGPGTRLTVT.

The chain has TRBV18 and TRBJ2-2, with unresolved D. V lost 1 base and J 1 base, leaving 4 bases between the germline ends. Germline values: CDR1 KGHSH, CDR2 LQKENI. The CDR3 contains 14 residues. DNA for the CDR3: TGTGCCAGCTCACCACGACAGAACACCGGGGAGCTGTTTTTT. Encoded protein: CASSPRQNTGELFF. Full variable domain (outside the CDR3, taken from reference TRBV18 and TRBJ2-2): NAGVMQNPRHLVRRRGQEARLRCSPMKGHSHVYWYRQLPEEGLKFMVYLQKENIIDESGMPKERFSAEFPKEGPSILRIQQVVRGDSAAYFCASSPRQNTGELFFGEGSRLTVL.

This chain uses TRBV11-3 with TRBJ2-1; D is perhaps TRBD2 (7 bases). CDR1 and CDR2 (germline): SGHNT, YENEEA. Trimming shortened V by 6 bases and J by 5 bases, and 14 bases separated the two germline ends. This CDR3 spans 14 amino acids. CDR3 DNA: TGTGCCAGCAGGGCCGGGGGGCTGGACAATGAGCAGTTCTTC. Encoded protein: CASRAGGLDNEQFF.

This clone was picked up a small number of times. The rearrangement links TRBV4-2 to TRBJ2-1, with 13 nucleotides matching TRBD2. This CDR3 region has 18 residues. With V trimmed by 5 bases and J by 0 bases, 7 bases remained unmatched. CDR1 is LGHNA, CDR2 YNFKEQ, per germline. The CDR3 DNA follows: TGTGCCAGCAGCAAAAGGACTAGCGGGAGAGACTCCTACAATGAGCAGTTCTTC. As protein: CASSKRTSGRDSYNEQFF.

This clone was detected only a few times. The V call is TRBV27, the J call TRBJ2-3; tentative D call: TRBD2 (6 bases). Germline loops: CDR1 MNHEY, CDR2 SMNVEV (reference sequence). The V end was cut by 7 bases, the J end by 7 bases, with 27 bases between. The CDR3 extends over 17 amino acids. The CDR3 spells CASNSPLGGDGRNTQYF. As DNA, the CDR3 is TGTGCCAGCAACTCCCCCCTGGGCGGGGATGGTCGCAATACGCAGTATTTT.

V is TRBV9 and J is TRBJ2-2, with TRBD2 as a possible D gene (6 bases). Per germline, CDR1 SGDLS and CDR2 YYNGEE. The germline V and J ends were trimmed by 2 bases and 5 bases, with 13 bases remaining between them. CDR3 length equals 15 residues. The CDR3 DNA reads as TGTGCCAGCAGCGTGCCTCCGGCGGGGACCGGGGAGCTGTTTTTT. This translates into CASSVPPAGTGELFF.

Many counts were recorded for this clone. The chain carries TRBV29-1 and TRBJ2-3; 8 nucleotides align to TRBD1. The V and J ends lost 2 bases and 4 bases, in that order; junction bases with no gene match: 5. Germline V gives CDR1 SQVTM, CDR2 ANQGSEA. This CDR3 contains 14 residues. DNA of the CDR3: TGCAGCGTTGAACTTCCGGGACAGGCAGATACGCAGTATTTT. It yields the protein CSVELPGQADTQYF.

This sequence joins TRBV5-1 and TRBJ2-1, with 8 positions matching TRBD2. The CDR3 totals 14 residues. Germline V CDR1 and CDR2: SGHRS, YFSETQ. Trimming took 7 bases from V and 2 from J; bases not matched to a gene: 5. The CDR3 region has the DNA TGCGCCAGCCGGAGCGGGGGTACCTACAATGAGCAGTTCTTC. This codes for CASRSGGTYNEQFF.

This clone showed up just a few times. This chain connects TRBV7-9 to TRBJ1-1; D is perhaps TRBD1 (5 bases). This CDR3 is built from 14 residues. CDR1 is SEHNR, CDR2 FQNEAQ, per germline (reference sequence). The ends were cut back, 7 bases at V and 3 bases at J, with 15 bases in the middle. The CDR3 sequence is CASNPVRVDTEAFF. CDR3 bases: TGTGCCAGCAACCCGGTCAGGGTCGACACTGAAGCTTTCTTT.

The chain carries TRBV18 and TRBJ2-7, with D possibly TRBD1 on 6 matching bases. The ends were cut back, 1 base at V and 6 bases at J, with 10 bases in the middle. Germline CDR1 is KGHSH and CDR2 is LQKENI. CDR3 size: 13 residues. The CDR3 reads CASSPRRDTEQYF. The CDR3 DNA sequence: TGTGCCAGCTCACCACGCCGGGACACCGAGCAGTACTTC.

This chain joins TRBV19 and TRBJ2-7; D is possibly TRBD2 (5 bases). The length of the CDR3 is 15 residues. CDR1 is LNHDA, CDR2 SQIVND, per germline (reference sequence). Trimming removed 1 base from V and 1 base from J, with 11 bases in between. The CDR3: CASSIGREGSYEQYF. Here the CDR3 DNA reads TGTGCCAGTAGTATAGGCCGGGAAGGTTCCTACGAGCAGTACTTC.

CDR3: CASSSQGSGELFF. For the CDR3, the DNA is TGTGCCAGCAGCTCTCAGGGATCCGGGGAGCTGTTTTTT. J is TRBJ2-2 and V is TRBV5-4; perhaps TRBD1 as D (5 bases). Germline CDR1 and CDR2: SGHNT and YYREEE (reference sequence). The germline V and J ends were trimmed by 3 bases and 6 bases, with 9 bases remaining between them. The CDR3 has 13 residues.

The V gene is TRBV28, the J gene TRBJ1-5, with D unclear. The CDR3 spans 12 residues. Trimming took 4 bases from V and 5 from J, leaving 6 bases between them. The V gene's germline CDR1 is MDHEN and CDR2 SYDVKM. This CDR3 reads CASSSRDQPQHF. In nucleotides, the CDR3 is TGTGCCAGCAGTTCTCGGGATCAGCCCCAGCATTTT.

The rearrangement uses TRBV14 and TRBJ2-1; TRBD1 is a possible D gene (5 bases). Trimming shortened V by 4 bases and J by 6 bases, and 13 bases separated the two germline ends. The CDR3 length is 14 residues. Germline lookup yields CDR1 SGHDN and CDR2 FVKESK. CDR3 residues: CASSPQGSGNEQFF. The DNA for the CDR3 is TGTGCCAGCAGCCCCCAGGGTTCGGGCAATGAGCAGTTCTTC.

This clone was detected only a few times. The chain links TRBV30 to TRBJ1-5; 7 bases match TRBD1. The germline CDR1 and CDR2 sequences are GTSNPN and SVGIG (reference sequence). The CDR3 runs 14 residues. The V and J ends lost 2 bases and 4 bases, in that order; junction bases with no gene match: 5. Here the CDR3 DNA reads TGTGCCTGGAGTATAGGGGGCCGTAATCAGCCCCAGCATTTT. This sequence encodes CAWSIGGRNQPQHF.

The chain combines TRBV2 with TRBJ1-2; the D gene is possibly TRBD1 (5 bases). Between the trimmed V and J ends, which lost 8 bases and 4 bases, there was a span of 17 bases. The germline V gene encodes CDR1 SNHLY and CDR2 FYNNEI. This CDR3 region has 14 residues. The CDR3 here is CASGQDAGVYGYTF. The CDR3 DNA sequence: TGTGCCAGCGGGCAAGATGCGGGGGTCTATGGCTACACCTTC. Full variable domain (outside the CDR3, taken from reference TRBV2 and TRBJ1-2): EPEVTQTPSHQVTQMGQEVILRCVPISNHLYFYWYRQILGQKVEFLVSFYNNEISEKSEIFDDQFSVERPDGSNFTLKIRSTKLEDSAMYFCASGQDAGVYGYTFGSGTRLTVV.

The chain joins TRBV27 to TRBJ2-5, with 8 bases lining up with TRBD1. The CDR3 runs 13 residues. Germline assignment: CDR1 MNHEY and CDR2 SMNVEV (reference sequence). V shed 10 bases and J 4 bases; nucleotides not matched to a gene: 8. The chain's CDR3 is CAIDRGEIETQYF. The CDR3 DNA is TGTGCCATCGACAGGGGAGAGATAGAGACCCAGTACTTC.